Listed below are T cell receptor beta chains from one sample, sequenced in a study of OX40 agonist ivuxolimab in advanced cancers. Assay: immunoSEQ multiplex PCR; the TCRdb copy retains only in-frame clones and omits some. Of approximately 100,000 clones in the sample, approximately 85% are singletons; the top ten hold roughly 3.8%. This specimen consisted of CD4+ or CD8+ T cells sorted from blood, obtained in a trial of the OX40 agonist ivuxolimab. Receptor source: an adult with an advanced solid tumor such as melanoma, head and neck, liver or kidney cancer. Each CDR3 is given with its conserved first and last residue. The D gene is left open where the match is weak. Only some rows state a clone size, as once, few, many or a class for expanded clones.

cdr3_aa cdr3_nt v_call clone_size d_call j_call
CASSRGSENTEAFF TGTGCCAGCTCACGGGGGTCGGAGAACACTGAAGCTTTCTTT TRBV18 NA NA TRBJ1-1
CASSEEQGFDYTF TGTGCCAGCAGTGAAGAACAGGGGTTCGACTACACCTTC TRBV6-4 NA TRBD1 TRBJ1-2
CASILGQGSTGELFF TGTGCCAGTATATTGGGACAGGGGAGCACCGGGGAGCTGTTTTTT TRBV19 once TRBD1 TRBJ2-2
CAWSDAGGPVFDEQFF TGTGCCTGGAGTGATGCGGGAGGGCCAGTTTTCGATGAGCAGTTCTTC TRBV30 NA TRBD2 TRBJ2-1
CASSQEGAPGQRIYEQYF TGCGCCAGCAGCCAAGAAGGGGCTCCGGGGCAAAGAATCTACGAGCAGTACTTC TRBV4-1 NA NA TRBJ2-7
CASSPDRNNYGYTF TGTGCCAGCAGCCCGGACAGAAATAACTATGGCTACACCTTC TRBV7-2 NA NA TRBJ1-2
CASRQLVTTDTQYF TGTGCCAGCAGGCAACTAGTCACCACAGATACGCAGTATTTT TRBV7-8 NA NA TRBJ2-3
CASSLSPDVSYEQYF TGTGCCAGCAGCTTATCCCCCGATGTCTCCTACGAGCAGTACTTC TRBV7-6 NA NA TRBJ2-7
CASRRLNQGINSPLHF TGTGCCAGTAGGCGTCTAAACCAGGGCATTAATTCACCCCTCCACTTT TRBV19 NA NA TRBJ1-6
CASSYSHSTNEKLFF TGTGCCAGCAGTTACTCCCACTCAACTAATGAAAAACTGTTTTTT TRBV6-5 once NA TRBJ1-4
CASSLEGTQYF TGCGCCAGCAGCTTGGAGGGGACCCAGTACTTC TRBV5-1 NA NA TRBJ2-5
CASSLASGGRAYEQYF TGTGCCAGCAGCTTGGCCTCTGGAGGGAGGGCTTACGAGCAGTACTTC TRBV5-6 NA TRBD2 TRBJ2-7
CASSQEGQGETQYF TGTGCCAGCAGCCAAGAAGGACAGGGAGAGACCCAGTACTTC TRBV4-2 few TRBD1 TRBJ2-5
CASRSGTSGSWSTDTQYF TGTGCCAGCAGGTCCGGGACTAGCGGGAGTTGGAGCACAGATACGCAGTATTTT TRBV28 NA TRBD2 TRBJ2-3
CAITEAASGIITGELFF TGTGCCATCACCGAGGCGGCTAGCGGAATCATTACCGGGGAGCTGTTTTTT TRBV10-3 NA TRBD2 TRBJ2-2